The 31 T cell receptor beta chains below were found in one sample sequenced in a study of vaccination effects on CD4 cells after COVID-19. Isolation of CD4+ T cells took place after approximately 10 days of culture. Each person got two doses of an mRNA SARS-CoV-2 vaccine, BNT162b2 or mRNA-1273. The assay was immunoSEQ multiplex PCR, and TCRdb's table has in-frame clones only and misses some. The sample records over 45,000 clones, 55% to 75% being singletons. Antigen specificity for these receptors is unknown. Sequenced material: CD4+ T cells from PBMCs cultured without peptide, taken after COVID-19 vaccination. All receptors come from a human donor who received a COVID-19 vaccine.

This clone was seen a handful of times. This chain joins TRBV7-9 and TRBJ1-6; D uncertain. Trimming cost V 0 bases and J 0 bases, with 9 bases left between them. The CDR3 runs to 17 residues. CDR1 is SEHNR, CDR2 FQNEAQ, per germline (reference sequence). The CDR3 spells CASSLAQAFSYNSPLHF. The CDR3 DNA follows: TGTGCCAGCAGCTTAGCGCAGGCGTTCTCCTATAATTCACCCCTCCACTTT.

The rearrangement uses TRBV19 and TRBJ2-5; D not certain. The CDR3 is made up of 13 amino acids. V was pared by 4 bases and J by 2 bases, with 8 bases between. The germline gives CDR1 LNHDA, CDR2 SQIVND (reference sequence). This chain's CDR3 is CASSTTMQETQYF. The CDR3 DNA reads TGTGCCAGTAGTACAACTATGCAAGAGACCCAGTACTTC. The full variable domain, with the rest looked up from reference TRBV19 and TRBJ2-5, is DGGITQSPKYLFRKEGQNVTLSCEQNLNHDAMYWYRQDPGQGLRLIYYSQIVNDFQKGDIAEGYSVSREKKESFPLTVTSAQKNPTAFYLCASSTTMQETQYFGPGTRLLVL.

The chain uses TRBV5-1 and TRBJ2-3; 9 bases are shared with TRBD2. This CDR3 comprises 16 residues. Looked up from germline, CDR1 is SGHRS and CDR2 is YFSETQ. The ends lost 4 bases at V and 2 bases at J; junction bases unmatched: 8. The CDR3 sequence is CASSVRLAANTDTQYF. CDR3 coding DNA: TGCGCCAGCAGCGTCCGACTAGCGGCAAACACAGATACGCAGTATTTT.

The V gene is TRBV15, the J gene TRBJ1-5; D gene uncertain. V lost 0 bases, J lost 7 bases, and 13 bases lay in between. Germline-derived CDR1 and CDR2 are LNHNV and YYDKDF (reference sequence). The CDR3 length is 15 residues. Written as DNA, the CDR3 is TGTGCCACCAGCAGAGATCGCGGGGTTAAACAGCCCCAGCATTTT. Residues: CATSRDRGVKQPQHF.

This CDR3 is CASSPGLAGIYEQFF. The DNA for the CDR3 is TGCGCCAGCAGCCCCGGACTAGCGGGAATTTATGAGCAGTTCTTC. V and J are TRBV4-1 and TRBJ2-1; 12 bases are a match to TRBD2. After removal of 4 bases from V and 8 bases from J, the junction contained 6 bases not matched to a gene. Germline lookup yields CDR1 MGHRA and CDR2 YSYEKL. The CDR3 runs 15 residues.

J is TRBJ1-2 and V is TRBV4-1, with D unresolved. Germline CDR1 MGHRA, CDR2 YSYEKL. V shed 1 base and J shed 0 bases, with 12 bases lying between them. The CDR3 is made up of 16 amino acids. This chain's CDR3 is CASSQAARRPNYGYTF. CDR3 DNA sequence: TGCGCCAGCAGCCAAGCAGCCCGTCGACCTAACTATGGCTACACCTTC.

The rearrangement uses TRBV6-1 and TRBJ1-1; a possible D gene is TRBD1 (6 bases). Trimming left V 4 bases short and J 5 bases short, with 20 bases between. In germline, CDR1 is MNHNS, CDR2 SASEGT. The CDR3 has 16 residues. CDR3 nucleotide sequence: TGTGCCAGCAGTGGAGCGGGAATAGGGGGTCAAACTGAAGCTTTCTTT. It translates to CASSGAGIGGQTEAFF.

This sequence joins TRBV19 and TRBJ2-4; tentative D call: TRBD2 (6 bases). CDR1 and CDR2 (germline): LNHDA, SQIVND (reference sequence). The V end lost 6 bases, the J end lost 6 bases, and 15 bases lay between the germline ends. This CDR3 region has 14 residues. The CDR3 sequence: CASSAGIGGNIQYF. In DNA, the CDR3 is TGTGCCAGTAGCGCCGGGATCGGGGGAAACATTCAGTACTTC.

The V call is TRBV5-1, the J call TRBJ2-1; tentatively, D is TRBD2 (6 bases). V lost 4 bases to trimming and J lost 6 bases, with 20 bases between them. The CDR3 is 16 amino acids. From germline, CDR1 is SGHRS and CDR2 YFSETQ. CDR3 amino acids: CASSPFPSDITNEQFF. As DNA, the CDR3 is TGCGCCAGCAGCCCCTTTCCTAGCGATATCACCAATGAGCAGTTCTTC.

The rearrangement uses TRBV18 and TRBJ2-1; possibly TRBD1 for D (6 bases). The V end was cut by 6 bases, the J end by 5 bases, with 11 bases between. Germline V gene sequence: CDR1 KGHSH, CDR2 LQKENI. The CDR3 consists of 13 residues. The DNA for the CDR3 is TGTGCCAGCTCTCTCGGACAGAACAATGAGCAGTTCTTC. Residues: CASSLGQNNEQFF.

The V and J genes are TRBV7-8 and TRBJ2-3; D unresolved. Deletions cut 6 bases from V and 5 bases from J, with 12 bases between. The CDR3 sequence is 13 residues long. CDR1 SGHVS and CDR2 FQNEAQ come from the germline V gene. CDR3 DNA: TGTGCCAGCAGAAAGGAGATTGTAGATACGCAGTATTTT. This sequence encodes CASRKEIVDTQYF.

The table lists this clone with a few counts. The CDR3 sequence: CASSQDSGTYNEQFF. The DNA for the CDR3 is TGCGCCAGCAGCCAAGATTCCGGGACCTACAATGAGCAGTTCTTC. The chain combines TRBV4-1 with TRBJ2-1, with D possibly matching TRBD2 (5 bases). CDR3 length: 15 residues. V lost 0 bases and J lost 2, with 8 bases in between. CDR1 is MGHRA and CDR2 is YSYEKL in the germline V gene.

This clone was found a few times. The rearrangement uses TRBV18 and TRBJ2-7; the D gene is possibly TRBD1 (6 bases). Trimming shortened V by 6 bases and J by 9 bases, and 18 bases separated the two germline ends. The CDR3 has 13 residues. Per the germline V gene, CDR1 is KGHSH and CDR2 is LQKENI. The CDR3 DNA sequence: TGTGCCAGCTCGCCGGACAGCAGGGGAGTGCAGTACTTC. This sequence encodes CASSPDSRGVQYF.

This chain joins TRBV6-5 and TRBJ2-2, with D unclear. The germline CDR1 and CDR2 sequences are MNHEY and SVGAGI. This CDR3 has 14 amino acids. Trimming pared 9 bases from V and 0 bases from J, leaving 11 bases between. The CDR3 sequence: CASSAVANTGELFF. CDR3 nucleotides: TGTGCCAGTTCCGCAGTAGCGAACACCGGGGAGCTGTTTTTT.

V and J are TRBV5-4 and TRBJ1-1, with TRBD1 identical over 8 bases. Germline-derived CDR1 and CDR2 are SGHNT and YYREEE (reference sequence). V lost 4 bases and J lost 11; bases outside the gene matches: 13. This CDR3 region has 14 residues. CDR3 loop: CASSAGQVGERAFF. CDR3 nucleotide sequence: TGTGCCAGCAGCGCGGGACAGGTCGGTGAGAGGGCTTTCTTT. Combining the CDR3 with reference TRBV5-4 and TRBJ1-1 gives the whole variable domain ETGVTQSPTHLIKTRGQQVTLRCSSQSGHNTVSWYQQALGQGPQFIFQYYREEENGRGNFPPRFSGLQFPNYSSELNVNALELDDSALYLCASSAGQVGERAFFGQGTRLTVV.

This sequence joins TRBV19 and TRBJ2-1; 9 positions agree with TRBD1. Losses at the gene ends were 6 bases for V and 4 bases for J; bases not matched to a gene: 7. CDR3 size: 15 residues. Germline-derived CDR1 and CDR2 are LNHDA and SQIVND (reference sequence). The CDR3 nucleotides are TGTGCCAGTAGCCTCCCGGGACAGGGTTACAATGAGCAGTTCTTC. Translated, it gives CASSLPGQGYNEQFF.

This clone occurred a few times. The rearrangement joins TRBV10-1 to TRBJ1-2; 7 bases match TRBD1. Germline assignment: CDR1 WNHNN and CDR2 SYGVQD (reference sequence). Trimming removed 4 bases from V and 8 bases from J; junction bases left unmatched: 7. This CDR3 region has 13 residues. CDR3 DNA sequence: TGCGCCAGCAGTGGCGACAGGGTCTACGGCTACACCTTC. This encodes CASSGDRVYGYTF.

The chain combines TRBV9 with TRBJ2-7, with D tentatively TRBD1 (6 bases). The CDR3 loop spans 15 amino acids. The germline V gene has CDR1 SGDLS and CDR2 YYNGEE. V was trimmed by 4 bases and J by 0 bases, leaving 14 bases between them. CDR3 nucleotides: TGTGCCAGCAGCCTCAGTACAGGGAGCTCCTACGAGCAGTACTTC. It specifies CASSLSTGSSYEQYF.

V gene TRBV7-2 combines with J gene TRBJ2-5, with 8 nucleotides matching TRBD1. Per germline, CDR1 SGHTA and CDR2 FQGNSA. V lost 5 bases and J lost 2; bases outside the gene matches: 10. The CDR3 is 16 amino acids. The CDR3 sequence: CASSIGQGWGQETQYF. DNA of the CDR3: TGTGCCAGCAGCATTGGACAGGGCTGGGGACAAGAGACCCAGTACTTC.

CDR3 nucleotide sequence: TGTGCCAGCAGCTTAGGAGTTTGGGCAGGGGACCACCAAGAGACCCAGTACTTC. This sequence encodes CASSLGVWAGDHQETQYF. The chain recombines TRBV7-9 with TRBJ2-5; weak D call: TRBD1 (6 bases). Trimming stripped 1 base from V and 0 bases from J, with 18 bases between. The germline gives CDR1 SEHNR, CDR2 FQNEAQ (reference sequence). The CDR3 consists of 18 residues.

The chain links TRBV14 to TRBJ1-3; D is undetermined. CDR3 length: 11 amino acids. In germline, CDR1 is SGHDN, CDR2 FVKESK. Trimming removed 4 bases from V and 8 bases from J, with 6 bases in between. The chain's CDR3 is CASSLGYTIYF. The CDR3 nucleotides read TGTGCCAGCAGCCTCGGCTACACCATATATTTT.

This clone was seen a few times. Here the CDR3 DNA reads TGTGCCAGCAGTGAGAGACAGGGTTTCTCCTACGAGCAGTACTTC. It is translated as CASSERQGFSYEQYF. The chain employs TRBV6-1 and TRBJ2-7; TRBD1 matches 7 bases. The CDR3 runs to 15 residues. CDR1 is MNHNS, CDR2 SASEGT, per germline. The J segment lost 0 bases and the V segment lost 3 bases, leaving 5 bases of the junction unmatched.

Written as DNA, the CDR3 is TGTGCCAGCAGTGAAACATATCAGGGTCAGCCCCAGCATTTT. It is translated as CASSETYQGQPQHF. The genes are TRBV6-1 and TRBJ1-5; D is possibly TRBD1 (5 bases). Germline CDR1 MNHNS, CDR2 SASEGT. The CDR3 extends over 14 amino acids. V gave up 2 bases and J gave up 6 bases, with 11 bases separating them.

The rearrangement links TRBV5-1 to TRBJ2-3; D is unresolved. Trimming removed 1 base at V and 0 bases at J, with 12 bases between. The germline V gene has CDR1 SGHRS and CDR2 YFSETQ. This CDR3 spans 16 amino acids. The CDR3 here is CASSLLGGKSTDTQYF. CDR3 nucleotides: TGCGCCAGCAGCTTGCTAGGCGGAAAAAGCACAGATACGCAGTATTTT.

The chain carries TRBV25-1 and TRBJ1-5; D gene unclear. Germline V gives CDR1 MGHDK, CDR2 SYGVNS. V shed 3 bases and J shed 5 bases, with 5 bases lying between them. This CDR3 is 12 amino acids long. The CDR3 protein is CASSDGDQPQHF. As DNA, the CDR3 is TGTGCCAGCAGTGATGGGGATCAGCCCCAGCATTTT.

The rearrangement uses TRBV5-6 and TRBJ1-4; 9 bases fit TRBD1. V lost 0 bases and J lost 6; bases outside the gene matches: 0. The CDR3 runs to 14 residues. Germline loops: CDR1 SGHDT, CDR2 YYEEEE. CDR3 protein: CASSLDRGHEKLFF. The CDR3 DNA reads TGTGCCAGCAGCTTGGACAGGGGGCATGAAAAACTGTTTTTT.

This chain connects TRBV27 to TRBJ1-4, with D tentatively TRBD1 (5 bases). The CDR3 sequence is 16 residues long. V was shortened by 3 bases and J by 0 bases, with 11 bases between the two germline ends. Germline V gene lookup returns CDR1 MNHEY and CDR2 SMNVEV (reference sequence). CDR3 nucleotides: TGTGCCAGCAGTTTCGTCAGGGCCGCAACTAATGAAAAACTGTTTTTT. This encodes CASSFVRAATNEKLFF.

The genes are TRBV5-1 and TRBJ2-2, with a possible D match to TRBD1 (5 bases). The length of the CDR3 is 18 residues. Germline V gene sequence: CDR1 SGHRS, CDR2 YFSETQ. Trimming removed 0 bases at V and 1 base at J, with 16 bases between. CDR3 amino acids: CASSLAGAGSMNTGELFF. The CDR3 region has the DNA TGCGCCAGCAGCTTGGCCGGCGCAGGGTCGATGAACACCGGGGAGCTGTTTTTT. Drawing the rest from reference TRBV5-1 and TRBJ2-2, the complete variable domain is KAGVTQTPRYLIKTRGQQVTLSCSPISGHRSVSWYQQTPGQGLQFLFEYFSETQRNKGNFPGRFSGRQFSNSRSEMNVSTLELGDSALYLCASSLAGAGSMNTGELFFGEGSRLTVL.

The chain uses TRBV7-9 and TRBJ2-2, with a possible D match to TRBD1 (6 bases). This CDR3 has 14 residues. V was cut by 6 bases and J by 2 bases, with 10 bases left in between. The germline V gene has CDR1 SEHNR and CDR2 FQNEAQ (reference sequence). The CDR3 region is CASRWTENTGELFF. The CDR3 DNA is TGTGCCAGCAGGTGGACAGAAAACACCGGGGAGCTGTTTTTT.

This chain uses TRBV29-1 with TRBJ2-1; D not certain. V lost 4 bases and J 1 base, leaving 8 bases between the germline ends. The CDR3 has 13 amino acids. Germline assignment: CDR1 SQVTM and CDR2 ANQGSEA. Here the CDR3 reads CSVGTRSYNEQFF. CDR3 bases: TGCAGCGTTGGTACTCGATCCTACAATGAGCAGTTCTTC.

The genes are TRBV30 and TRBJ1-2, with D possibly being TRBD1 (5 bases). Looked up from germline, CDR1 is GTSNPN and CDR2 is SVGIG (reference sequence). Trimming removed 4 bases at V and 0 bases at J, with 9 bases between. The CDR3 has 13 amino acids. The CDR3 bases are TGTGCCTGGATGGGGCAGGCTAACTATGGCTACACCTTC. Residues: CAWMGQANYGYTF. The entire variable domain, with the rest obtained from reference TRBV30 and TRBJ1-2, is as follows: SQTIHQWPATLVQPVGSPLSLECTVEGTSNPNLYWYRQAAGRGLQLLFYSVGIGQISSEVPQNLSASRPQDRQFILSSKKLLLSDSGFYLCAWMGQANYGYTFGSGTRLTVV.